The sample holds many counts of the clone carrying this TCR beta chain. Its antigen remains unidentified. RNA, once extracted, was reverse transcribed into cDNA for use as the sequencing template. Generated by immunoSEQ multiplex PCR, the TCRdb table keeps only in-frame clones and is missing some. This sample yields 200,000 or so clones, of which around 62% are seen a single time; 0.4% to 0.55% belongs to the top ten. These data are taken from a study of CD8+ T cells in alopecia areata. Study-level background: Those patients who were treated received oral tofacitinib, which was given at 5 to 10 mg twice daily for moderate-to-severe alopecia areata. The duration of tofacitinib was 6 to 18 months, with 6 months off drug afterward.

Study-wide points: Higher clonality and more expanded CD8+ clones appeared in lesional than normal scalp.

From germline, CDR1 is SGHTA and CDR2 FQGTGA. CDR3 length equals 15 residues. Trimming took 4 bases from V and 1 from J, leaving 12 bases between them. V gene TRBV7-3 combines with J gene TRBJ2-3; D might be TRBD2 (6 bases). The sequence was obtained from a human donor with alopecia areata. The sequences come from CD4+ T cells sorted from blood, collected at week 0. CDR3 in amino acids: CASSSSSVGTDTQYF. The CDR3 DNA sequence: TGTGCCAGCAGCTCCTCTAGCGTTGGCACAGATACGCAGTATTTT.